Detailed here is one T cell receptor (beta chain). Methods used by the authors: Nucleated cell number was recorded as an estimate derived from reference gene primer amplification. The method was immunoSEQ multiplex PCR; TCRdb's version includes in-frame clones alone and lacks a portion of them. The V and J calls and the clone size are those of that table, but D and trimming were determined from the DNA. Among 250,000 or so clones, roughly 84% were seen once, and the ten largest hold under 5.5%. The CDR3 covers 13 residues. V lost 2 bases to trimming and J lost 1 base, with 6 bases between them. CDR1 SGHRS and CDR2 YFSETQ come from the germline V gene. These data are taken from a study of blood T cell repertoires in COVID-19. Whole-study context: PBMCs, B-cell-depleted T cells, or T cells were the source of the cDNA or gDNA that made up the material.

V gene TRBV5-1 combines with J gene TRBJ1-1, with no clear D. This TCR was sampled from a man aged 55 to 70 with acute or convalescent COVID-19. Input material: peripheral blood. CDR3 bases: TGCGCCAGCAGCTTCAGACAGAACACTGAAGCTTTCTTT. It translates to CASSFRQNTEAFF.